The rows below give T cell receptor beta chains drawn from one sample of a study of T cells in localized non-small cell lung cancer. TCRdb keeps only in-frame clones here, not all; method: immunoSEQ multiplex PCR. There are around 50,000 clones in the sample; 70% to 90% occur only once, and 15% to 20% lies in the top ten. The sequenced sample was peripheral blood, obtained before any cancer treatment. These receptors were obtained from a male donor aged 60 or over with stage III squamous cell lung carcinoma. Each CDR3 is given with its conserved first and last residue. D genes are given only for firm matches. Only part of the rows carry a size: once, few, many, or a class if the clone is expanded.

CDR3 DNA	CDR3 protein	clone size	D gene	J gene	V gene
TGTGCCAGCAGTCCTCGACTAGCGGACACAGATACGCAGTATTTT	CASSPRLADTDTQYF	once	TRBD2	TRBJ2-3	TRBV6-5
TGTGCCAGCACCCAGGGGACAGGGAGAGAGACCCAGTACTTC	CASTQGTGRETQYF	NA	TRBD1	TRBJ2-5	TRBV6-1
TGTGCCAGCAGTCCAGCGGGGACCTACAATGAGCAGTTCTTC	CASSPAGTYNEQFF	NA	TRBD2	TRBJ2-1	TRBV28
TGTGCCAGATCTACCCCAGGTGGGGGGCCGATCAATCAGCCCCAGCATTTT	CARSTPGGGPINQPQHF	NA	NA	TRBJ1-5	TRBV5-3
TGTGCCAGCAGTCCCTTCGGGCAGGGCAACGAGCAGTACTTC	CASSPFGQGNEQYF	once	NA	TRBJ2-7	TRBV28
TGCGCCAGCAGCCAAGGACCCCGGGGCGGAGATACGCAGTATTTT	CASSQGPRGGDTQYF	NA	NA	TRBJ2-3	TRBV4-3
TGTGCCAGCAGCTGGGGAACTCTGGACTACGAGCAGTACTTC	CASSWGTLDYEQYF	NA	NA	TRBJ2-7	TRBV5-6
TGTGCCAGCAGCGTAGGTAGTAGCGGGAGCCTCAATGAGCAGTTCTTC	CASSVGSSGSLNEQFF	NA	TRBD2	TRBJ2-1	TRBV9
TGTGCCAGCAGTATGGACTTGGGTTACGAGCAGTACTTC	CASSMDLGYEQYF	NA	NA	TRBJ2-7	TRBV28
TGTGCCAGCAGCGCTCAGGGAACTGAGCAGTTCTTC	CASSAQGTEQFF	NA	NA	TRBJ2-1	TRBV7-3
TGTGCCAGCAGTGTCCGGGACGAGCAGTACTTC	CASSVRDEQYF	few	NA	TRBJ2-7	TRBV2
TGTGCCACCAGCGCTGGGGGGACTCAATCTCACTATGGCTACACCTTC	CATSAGGTQSHYGYTF	NA	NA	TRBJ1-2	TRBV15
TGTGCCAGCAGCCCTCAACAGGGTTACAATGAGCAGTTCTTC	CASSPQQGYNEQFF	few	NA	TRBJ2-1	TRBV7-9
TGTGCCAGCAGTTTAGAGGGGGGCTCCTACAATGAGCAGTTCTTC	CASSLEGGSYNEQFF	NA	NA	TRBJ2-1	TRBV27
TGTGCCAGCAGCTCCGGCCAGGGGTACGAGCAGTACTTC	CASSSGQGYEQYF	NA	NA	TRBJ2-7	TRBV11-3
TGCGCCAGCAGCCCCCGACAGGGGGCGGACGAGCAGTACTTC	CASSPRQGADEQYF	once	TRBD1	TRBJ2-7	TRBV4-3
TGCGCCAGCAGTGAGTGTAAGGCAATACTAGCGGGGGGTTCTTTCTACAATGAGCAGTTCTTC	CASSECKAILAGGSFYNEQFF	NA	TRBD2	TRBJ2-1	TRBV10-1
TGTGCCAGCAGCCCTCAGGTAGGCCGTGCAGATACGCAGTATTTT	CASSPQVGRADTQYF	NA	NA	TRBJ2-3	TRBV9
TGTGCCAGCTCCCCAGGAGGGAGCAACAATGAGCAGTTCTTC	CASSPGGSNNEQFF	NA	NA	TRBJ2-1	TRBV18
TGTGCTAGTGGTCAGGGGTGGGACACTGAAGCTTTCTTT	CASGQGWDTEAFF	few	NA	TRBJ1-1	TRBV12-5
TGTGCCAGCAGCTTGGCGGGTCGGGTTGGCGTAAGCACAGATACGCAGTATTTT	CASSLAGRVGVSTDTQYF	NA	NA	TRBJ2-3	TRBV5-5
TGCGCCAGCTCTACTGGGTCCTCCGCGGGGGTTCGCGACGAGCAGTACTTC	CASSTGSSAGVRDEQYF	NA	TRBD2	TRBJ2-7	TRBV5-1
TGTGCCAGCAGAAGGGACAGGGGTGAAAATCAGCCCCAGCATTTT	CASRRDRGENQPQHF	NA	TRBD1	TRBJ1-5	TRBV2
TGTGCCAGCAGTTACGCGGGACTAGGCGGCGAGCAGTACTTC	CASSYAGLGGEQYF	NA	TRBD2	TRBJ2-7	TRBV7-9
TGTGCCAGTAGTTGGGGGGGAGTCGGCCCAGATACGCAGTATTTT	CASSWGGVGPDTQYF	NA	TRBD2	TRBJ2-3	TRBV19
TGTGCCAGCAGCGCGGACAGGAACACTGAAGCTTTCTTT	CASSADRNTEAFF	NA	NA	TRBJ1-1	TRBV7-3
TGCGCCAGCAGCCAAGATGGAAAGGACAGGGGATGGAATGAGCAGTTCTTC	CASSQDGKDRGWNEQFF	once	TRBD1	TRBJ2-1	TRBV4-1
TGCGCCAGCTCACGGACTAGCGGGAATTACGAGCAGTACTTC	CASSRTSGNYEQYF	NA	TRBD2	TRBJ2-7	TRBV5-1
TGTGCCATCAGTGATGGGTTGAGGACAGATACGCAGTATTTT	CAISDGLRTDTQYF	NA	NA	TRBJ2-3	TRBV10-3
TGTGCCAGCAGCAACCCCCCCAGGGATGGCTACACCTTC	CASSNPPRDGYTF	NA	NA	TRBJ1-2	TRBV5-6
TGTGCCAGCAGCTTCGACAGAGACTATGGCTACACCTTC	CASSFDRDYGYTF	NA	NA	TRBJ1-2	TRBV7-8
TGTGCCAGCAGCGTAGTAGCGGGGATTGCGGATACGCAGTATTTT	CASSVVAGIADTQYF	NA	TRBD2	TRBJ2-3	TRBV9
TGTGCCAGCAGATCCGGGACAGGGACAGATACGCAGTATTTT	CASRSGTGTDTQYF	NA	TRBD1	TRBJ2-3	TRBV7-6
TGTGCCATCTCTTTGGGGCGCACAGATACGCAGTATTTT	CAISLGRTDTQYF	once	NA	TRBJ2-3	TRBV2
TGTGCCAGCAGCCCCGTCTTGGCGGGTCCCTCCTACGAGCAGTACTTC	CASSPVLAGPSYEQYF	NA	NA	TRBJ2-7	TRBV5-4
TGTGCCAGCAGCTTAGCACGGAGGGGCAGGAGCACAGATACGCAGTATTTT	CASSLARRGRSTDTQYF	once	NA	TRBJ2-3	TRBV7-6
TGTGCCAGCAGTCGTCCAAGACTAGCGGGGGCCTTTAACACAGATACGCAGTATTTT	CASSRPRLAGAFNTDTQYF	NA	TRBD2	TRBJ2-3	TRBV28
TGTGCCAGCAGCCCCGGCCAACCTAGCACAGATACGCAGTATTTT	CASSPGQPSTDTQYF	NA	NA	TRBJ2-3	TRBV9
TGTGCCAGCAGCGCTCGACTAGCGGGGGCCTACAATGAGCAGTTCTTC	CASSARLAGAYNEQFF	NA	TRBD2	TRBJ2-1	TRBV5-4
TGTGCCAGCAGCTCCAAGCCAGGGCTCGAGCAGTACTTC	CASSSKPGLEQYF	once	NA	TRBJ2-7	TRBV5-6
TGTGCCAGCAGCCCCCGACAGTACACCGGGGAGCTGTTTTTT	CASSPRQYTGELFF	NA	NA	TRBJ2-2	TRBV5-4
TGTGCCAGCAGCCCCTCTAGCGGCCGGGGGGAGACCCAGTACTTC	CASSPSSGRGETQYF	NA	TRBD2	TRBJ2-5	TRBV5-4
TGCAGCGTGGAAGGACGGGCGCGGAACACTGAAGCTTTCTTT	CSVEGRARNTEAFF	NA	NA	TRBJ1-1	TRBV29-1
TGTGCCAGCAGTTCGAGGGGGGACAGCATTACCCTTTACTACAATGAGCAGTTCTTC	CASSSRGDSITLYYNEQFF	NA	NA	TRBJ2-1	TRBV5-6
TGTGCCAGCAGTGTAAGCTCAGGGCGGGCAGGGGTTGGAGAGCAGTACTTC	CASSVSSGRAGVGEQYF	NA	NA	TRBJ2-7	TRBV2
TGTGCCAGCAGCGGCAGGGACAGAGAAGCTTTCTTT	CASSGRDREAFF	NA	TRBD1	TRBJ1-1	TRBV7-2
TGTGCCAGCAGTTTATCCATCGGGACAGGGGATGGCTACACCTTC	CASSLSIGTGDGYTF	NA	TRBD1	TRBJ1-2	TRBV27